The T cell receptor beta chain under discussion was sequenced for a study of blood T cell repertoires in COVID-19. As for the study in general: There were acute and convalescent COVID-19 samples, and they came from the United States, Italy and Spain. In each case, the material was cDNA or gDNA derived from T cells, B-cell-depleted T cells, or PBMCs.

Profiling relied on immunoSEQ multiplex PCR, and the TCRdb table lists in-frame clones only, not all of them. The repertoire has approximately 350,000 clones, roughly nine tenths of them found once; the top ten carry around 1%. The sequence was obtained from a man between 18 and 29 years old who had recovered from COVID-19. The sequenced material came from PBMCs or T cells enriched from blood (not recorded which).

Here the CDR3 DNA reads TGTGCCAGCAGTCCCCAGCCCGGGACAGGACTTGACGAGCAGTACTTC. It encodes CASSPQPGTGLDEQYF. The chain links TRBV27 to TRBJ2-7; 8 bases are a match to TRBD1. Germline V gene data show CDR1 as MNHEY and CDR2 as SMNVEV (reference sequence). V gave up 5 bases and J gave up 5 bases; unmatched junction bases: 14. The CDR3 length is 16 residues.